The 11 T cell receptor beta chains below come from one sample, sequenced in a study of metastatic and nonmetastatic thyroid tumors. The entire patient cohort was treatment-naive prior to thyroid surgery. Through MiXCR, TCRdb re-clonotyped the PCR reads. The sample lists around 15,000 clones; 15% to 19% were seen once. The source material was blood. The receptors were sampled from a female donor with papillary thyroid cancer or a benign thyroid nodule (not recorded which). Some clones in this sample may be carry-over from other donors' samples.

This clone was seen only a few times. The V gene is TRBV30, the J gene TRBJ1-1; 7 bases are a match to TRBD1. V shed 3 bases and J 4 bases; nucleotides not matched to a gene: 5. This CDR3 is 13 amino acids long. Germline CDR1 and CDR2: GTSNPN and SVGIG (reference sequence). The CDR3 loop is CAWSPRDSTEAFF. The CDR3 DNA follows: TGTGCCTGGAGCCCCCGGGACAGCACTGAAGCTTTCTTT.

Only one count was recorded for this clone. The rearrangement links TRBV5-1 to TRBJ1-1; TRBD1 matches 7 bases. Trimming at V came to 7 bases and at J to 7 bases, leaving 7 bases not matched to a gene. The CDR3 runs to 12 residues. Per germline, CDR1 SGHRS and CDR2 YFSETQ. CDR3 region: CASRQGDIEAFF. The CDR3 coding sequence is TGCGCCAGCCGACAGGGAGATATTGAAGCTTTCTTT.

The chain joins TRBV7-3 to TRBJ2-1; 10 nucleotides align to TRBD2. From germline, CDR1 is SGHTA and CDR2 FQGTGA. Trimming removed 5 bases from V and 4 bases from J; junction bases left unmatched: 11. This CDR3 spans 17 amino acids. CDR3 region: CASSHSGRKTLYNEQFF. The CDR3 DNA reads TGTGCCAGCAGCCATAGCGGGAGGAAGACCCTTTACAATGAGCAGTTCTTC. Drawing the rest from reference TRBV7-3 and TRBJ2-1, the complete variable domain is GAGVSQTPSNKVTEKGKYVELRCDPISGHTALYWYRQSLGQGPEFLIYFQGTGAADDSGLPNDRFFAVRPEGSVSTLKIQRTERGDSAVYLCASSHSGRKTLYNEQFFGPGTRLTVL.

The sample holds a few counts of this clone. A much larger clone differs from this one at a single base, so this may be a read error. The chain carries TRBV7-2 and TRBJ2-7; TRBD2 is a possible D gene (6 bases). Trimming took off 5 bases at V and 9 bases at J, with 17 bases between the two ends. The CDR3 contains 13 residues. The germline V gene has CDR1 SGHTA and CDR2 FQGNSA. As DNA, the CDR3 is TGTGCCAGCAGCGGGGGGAGAGCGTCCGCGCAGTACTTC. Translating gives CASSGGRASAQYF.

This clone was counted ten times or more. Distinct nucleotide sequences in the sample also encode this CDR3. This CDR3 reads CASSPSWDTQYF. The CDR3 DNA reads TGTGCCAGCAGTCCCTCCTGGGATACGCAGTATTTT. The chain employs TRBV28 and TRBJ2-3; D is unresolved. The CDR3 loop spans 12 amino acids. The germline CDR1 and CDR2 sequences are MDHEN and SYDVKM. Trimming left V 5 bases short and J 6 bases short, with 9 bases between.

In its sample, this clone is medium-sized. This chain connects TRBV28 to TRBJ1-5; weak D call: TRBD1 (5 bases). Looked up from germline, CDR1 is MDHEN and CDR2 is SYDVKM. The length of the CDR3 is 14 residues. V lost 8 bases to trimming and J lost 2 bases, with 13 bases between them. The CDR3 DNA is TGTGCCAGCCGAGGGGCGGGAGGCAATCAGCCCCAGCATTTT. It codes for CASRGAGGNQPQHF.

The chain joins TRBV7-3 to TRBJ2-7, with TRBD2 matching over 8 bases. Germline-derived CDR1 and CDR2 are SGHTA and FQGTGA. The CDR3 loop spans 14 amino acids. The trim removed 3 bases at V and 6 bases at J, leaving 7 bases unmatched. CDR3 loop: CASSLAGGYSEQYF. Here the CDR3 DNA reads TGTGCCAGCAGCTTGGCGGGGGGCTATTCCGAGCAGTACTTC.

This clone was seen a handful of times. V is TRBV12-3 or TRBV12-4 and J is TRBJ2-5; 7 bases align to TRBD1. The CDR3 covers 12 residues. V lost 6 bases and J lost 9; bases outside the gene matches: 7. The DNA for the CDR3 is TGTGCCAGCAGGCGACAGGGACGGTCCCAGTACTTC. Protein: CASRRQGRSQYF.

By share, this clone ranks as medium-sized. This chain uses TRBV28 with TRBJ1-2; D is ambiguous. CDR1 MDHEN and CDR2 SYDVKM come from the germline V gene. This CDR3 contains 14 residues. Trimming removed 5 bases at V and 4 bases at J, with 14 bases between. CDR3 coding DNA: TGTGCCAGCAGTCTCGAGGCAGGTACCTATGGCTACACCTTC. Its protein is CASSLEAGTYGYTF.

This clone was found many times. The chain uses TRBV20-1 and TRBJ1-2, with 11 bases fitting TRBD1. V dropped 5 bases and J dropped 7; count of bases not matched to a gene: 12. Germline CDR1 and CDR2: DFQATT and SNEGSKA (reference sequence). This CDR3 comprises 15 residues. The CDR3 region is CSARPGQGVRGGYTF. CDR3 DNA: TGCAGTGCTCGCCCGGGACAGGGGGTTCGGGGTGGCTACACCTTC.

This clone showed up many times. This rearrangement joins TRBV7-6 to TRBJ1-3, with D possibly matching TRBD1 (5 bases). The CDR3 covers 16 residues. Per germline, CDR1 SGHVS and CDR2 FNYEAQ. The V and J ends lost 2 bases and 3 bases respectively, with 14 bases between them. CDR3 sequence reads: CASSLSAPQGGNTIYF. The CDR3 DNA follows: TGTGCCAGCAGCTTAAGTGCCCCGCAGGGTGGAAACACCATATATTTT.